This T cell receptor (beta chain) was recovered during a study of CD8+ T cells in alopecia areata. As the sequencing template, cDNA was produced by extracting RNA and reverse transcribing it. The data were produced by immunoSEQ multiplex PCR, yet TCRdb's version contains in-frame clones alone and is incomplete. The sample shows under 20,000 clones, none of them appearing just once. This clone was seen a few times. Genes here carry mouse names. The CDR3 goes on 4 residues after the read ends, and that part is filled in from the germline J gene. Germline V gives CDR1 SNHLY, CDR2 FYNGKV (reference sequence). The CDR3 runs to 13 residues. Sorting used CD4, CD8alpha, NKG2D, NKG2ACE and other markers on pooled cutaneous lymph node cells.

What was sequenced was CD8+ T cells sorted from a lymph node. This chain links TRBV3 with TRBJ2-1; TRBD1 aligns across 7 bases. This clonotype was sampled from a C3H/HeJ mouse with alopecia areata. The strain's MHC: H2-k. CDR3 residues: CASSFPDRAEQFF. The CDR3 DNA, read in part, is TGTGCCAGCAGCTTCCCGGACAGGGCT.